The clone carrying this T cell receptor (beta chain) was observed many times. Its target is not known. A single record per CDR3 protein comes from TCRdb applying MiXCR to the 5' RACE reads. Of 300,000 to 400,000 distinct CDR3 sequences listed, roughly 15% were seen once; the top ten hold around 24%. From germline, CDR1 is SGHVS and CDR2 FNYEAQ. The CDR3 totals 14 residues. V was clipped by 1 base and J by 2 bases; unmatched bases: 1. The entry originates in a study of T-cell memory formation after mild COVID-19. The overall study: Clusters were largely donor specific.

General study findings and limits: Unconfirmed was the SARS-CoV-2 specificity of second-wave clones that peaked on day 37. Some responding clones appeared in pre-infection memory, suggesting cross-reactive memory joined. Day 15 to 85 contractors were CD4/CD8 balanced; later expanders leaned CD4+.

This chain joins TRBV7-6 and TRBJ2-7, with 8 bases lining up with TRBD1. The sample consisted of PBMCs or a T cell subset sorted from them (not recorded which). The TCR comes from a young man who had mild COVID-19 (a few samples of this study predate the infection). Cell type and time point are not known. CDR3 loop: CASSLETGAYEQYF. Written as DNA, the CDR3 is TGTGCCAGCAGCTTAGAGACAGGGGCCTACGAGCAGTACTTC.